This T cell receptor beta chain stems from a study of blood T cell repertoires in COVID-19. The CDR3 runs to 12 residues. V gave up 1 base and J gave up 10 bases, with 10 bases separating them. Germline V gene sequence: CDR1 SGHAT, CDR2 FQNNGV. Original analysis: Estimated nucleated cell counts came from reference gene primer amplification. Clones were sequenced by immunoSEQ multiplex PCR, and TCRdb holds only the in-frame ones, with some missing. Clone size and V and J calls were adopted from that table, with D and trimming inferred from the DNA. The sample records some 57,000 clones, roughly 92% being singletons.

Input material: peripheral blood. This sequence joins TRBV11-2 and TRBJ1-1, with D uncertain. This TCR derives from a human donor in a cohort sampled during active COVID-19. CDR3 bases: TGTGCCAGCAGCTTAGTTGCGAGGGTAGCTTTCTTT. This sequence encodes CASSLVARVAFF.